This T cell receptor (beta chain) was captured in a study of regulatory T cells in long-lasting Graves disease. Study-level points and caveats: Clonotypes that were public and shared totalled some 2,900 in persistent patients versus roughly 1,000 in new patients.

Indicated time point: persistent/refractory GD, antithyroid drugs over 5 years with positive TRAb. The TCR library used RNA extracted from PBMCs. This clonotype came up a few times. No antigen is known for it. Germline lookup yields CDR1 LGHNA and CDR2 YSLEER. The CDR3 consists of 17 residues. Trimming took 1 base from V and 0 from J; bases not matched to a gene: 7. CDR3 regions were amplified by Arm-PCR using iRepertoire HTBI primers to build TCR beta libraries. In TCRdb, the multiplex PCR reads were re-called with MiXCR into one record per CDR3 protein. The sample records hundreds of thousands of distinct CDR3 sequences, around 20% being singletons.

The TCR was taken from a female donor with Graves disease. The starting material was peripheral blood mononuclear cells (PBMCs), obtained when the disease was refractory, from a patient treated with antithyroid drugs. The chain carries TRBV4-3 and TRBJ2-7; 9 positions match TRBD2. For the CDR3, the DNA is TGCGCCAGCAGCCAAGGATTAGCGGGAGATAACTCCTACGAGCAGTACTTC. Protein: CASSQGLAGDNSYEQYF.